The 17 T cell receptor beta chains given below trace back to one sample, sequenced in a study of blood T cell repertoires in COVID-19. Using immunoSEQ multiplex PCR, the repertoire was profiled, and TCRdb retains in-frame clones only, with some absent. Among 250,000 or so clones listed, roughly 84% were seen once. Sequencing input: peripheral blood. The source is a middle-aged woman who had recovered from COVID-19.

The V call is TRBV4-1, the J call TRBJ2-1; 8 positions agree with TRBD2. The CDR3 sequence is 15 residues long. Germline trimming cut 4 bases from V and 1 base from J; bases unmatched to any gene: 3. The germline CDR1 and CDR2 sequences are MGHRA and YSYEKL. CDR3 protein: CASSRAGVSYNEQFF. The DNA for the CDR3 is TGCGCCAGCAGCCGAGCGGGGGTGTCCTACAATGAGCAGTTCTTC.

The V gene is TRBV11-3, the J gene TRBJ1-1; 10 nucleotides line up with TRBD1. The ends lost 5 bases at V and 6 bases at J; junction bases unmatched: 9. Germline CDR1 SGHNT, CDR2 YENEEA. This CDR3 region has 15 residues. The CDR3 reads CASSPMTGGSAEAFF. The CDR3 DNA sequence: TGTGCCAGCAGCCCGATGACAGGGGGCAGTGCTGAAGCTTTCTTT.

The chain combines TRBV11-3 with TRBJ1-2, with a weak D call TRBD1 (5 bases). Germline-derived CDR1 and CDR2 are SGHNT and YENEEA. Trimming took off 1 base at V and 5 bases at J, with 17 bases between the two ends. CDR3 length: 16 residues. The CDR3: CASSLGGTAQNYGYTF. CDR3 coding DNA: TGTGCCAGCAGCTTAGGAGGGACTGCACAAAATTATGGCTACACCTTC.

The chain recombines TRBV19 with TRBJ1-5; D might be TRBD1 (5 bases). The CDR3 covers 15 residues. The germline CDR1 and CDR2 sequences are LNHDA and SQIVND (reference sequence). Trimming removed 3 bases at V and 0 bases at J, with 9 bases between. CDR3 amino acids: CASSMTDLSNQPQHF. CDR3 DNA: TGTGCCAGTAGTATGACAGATCTTAGCAATCAGCCCCAGCATTTT.

The V gene is TRBV10-2, the J gene TRBJ2-3, with a weak D call TRBD2 (5 bases). From germline, CDR1 is WSHSY and CDR2 SAAADI. The length of the CDR3 is 14 residues. V was pared by 5 bases and J by 6 bases, with 15 bases between. CDR3 sequence reads: CASSQGGGGDTQYF. CDR3 DNA sequence: TGCGCCAGCAGTCAAGGCGGAGGCGGCGATACGCAGTATTTT.

CDR3 in DNA: TGTGCCAGAGCCCGGGACAGGGGCTACGAGCAGTACTTC. It yields the protein CARARDRGYEQYF. The chain is built from TRBV2 and TRBJ2-7, with 10 bases lining up with TRBD1. This CDR3 is built from 13 residues. Germline V gene sequence: CDR1 SNHLY, CDR2 FYNNEI. V lost 9 bases to trimming and J lost 3 bases; unmatched junction nucleotides: 5.

This clone came up a few times. The rearrangement uses TRBV7-9 and TRBJ1-2, with TRBD1 matching over 8 bases. V lost 7 bases and J lost 5; bases outside the gene matches: 12. CDR3 length: 15 amino acids. In germline, CDR1 is SEHNR, CDR2 FQNEAQ (reference sequence). The CDR3 DNA reads TGTGCCAGCAACTCCCTGGACAGGGTAGTTTATGGCTACACCTTC. This translates into CASNSLDRVVYGYTF.

V and J are TRBV6-5 and TRBJ1-1, with a tentative D call TRBD1 (6 bases). V lost 6 bases to trimming and J lost 2 bases, with 10 bases between them. The CDR3 is made up of 13 amino acids. Germline CDR1 is MNHEY and CDR2 is SVGAGI. The CDR3 DNA is TGTGCCAGCAGCACGACAGGTAACACTGAAGCTTTCTTT. This gives the protein CASSTTGNTEAFF.

The rearrangement joins TRBV28 to TRBJ1-2; 9 positions match TRBD1. Germline values: CDR1 MDHEN, CDR2 SYDVKM. The CDR3 length is 12 residues. CDR3 amino acids: CAEPGQGFGYTF. The CDR3 nucleotides read TGTGCAGAACCGGGACAGGGATTCGGCTACACCTTC.

The table lists this clone with a few counts. The chain is built from TRBV14 and TRBJ1-1; the D gene is possibly TRBD1 (6 bases). CDR3 length equals 14 residues. V shed 2 bases and J shed 4 bases, with 11 bases lying between them. Per the germline V gene, CDR1 is SGHDN and CDR2 is FVKESK. The CDR3 sequence is CASSQLQGFTEAFF. The DNA of the CDR3 is TGTGCCAGCAGCCAATTACAGGGTTTCACTGAAGCTTTCTTT.

V gene TRBV27 combines with J gene TRBJ2-7; the match to TRBD2 covers 10 bases. Germline CDR1 and CDR2: MNHEY and SMNVEV (reference sequence). Unmatched junction bases numbered 4, after V lost 5 bases and J lost 3 bases. The CDR3 is 14 amino acids. CDR3 in DNA: TGTGCCAGCAGTCCCAGGACTAGCGGCTACGAGCAGTACTTC. Amino acids: CASSPRTSGYEQYF.

This chain connects TRBV5-1 to TRBJ1-4; 10 nucleotides align to TRBD1. The ends lost 0 bases at V and 7 bases at J; junction bases unmatched: 6. Looked up from germline, CDR1 is SGHRS and CDR2 is YFSETQ. The CDR3 length is 16 residues. CDR3 in DNA: TGCGCCAGCAGCTTGGTTGTGACAGGGGGCTCTGAAAAACTGTTTTTT. Translated: CASSLVVTGGSEKLFF.

The V and J genes are TRBV5-6 and TRBJ2-7, with D perhaps matching TRBD2 (5 bases). CDR1 is SGHDT and CDR2 is YYEEEE in the germline V gene. V was clipped by 1 base and J by 7 bases, with 15 bases between them. This CDR3 spans 14 amino acids. The CDR3 DNA reads TGTGCCAGCAGCTTGACGCCGGGAAATAGAGAGCAGTACTTC. Protein sequence: CASSLTPGNREQYF.

The DNA of the CDR3 is TGTGCCAGCAGTAACGGACAGGGTATCGATACGCAGTATTTT. The encoded protein is CASSNGQGIDTQYF. V is TRBV28 and J is TRBJ2-3; 8 nucleotides line up with TRBD1. Per germline, CDR1 MDHEN and CDR2 SYDVKM. The length of the CDR3 is 14 residues. Trimming took 5 bases from V and 6 from J; bases not matched to a gene: 7.

This rearrangement joins TRBV7-9 to TRBJ1-1; D unclear. The ends were cut back, 5 bases at V and 7 bases at J, with 11 bases in the middle. Germline-derived CDR1 and CDR2 are SEHNR and FQNEAQ (reference sequence). CDR3 length: 12 residues. CDR3 residues: CASSNQTIEAFF. The CDR3, as DNA: TGTGCCAGCAGCAATCAAACTATTGAAGCTTTCTTT.

In its sample, this clone was seen a few times. The V and J genes are TRBV2 and TRBJ1-4; no firm D call. V gave up 7 bases and J gave up 2 bases, with 20 bases separating them. CDR1 is SNHLY, CDR2 FYNNEI, per germline. The CDR3 is 17 amino acids. The CDR3 sequence: CASTRWPGSGTNEKLFF. As DNA, the CDR3 is TGTGCCAGCACCCGCTGGCCGGGTTCGGGGACTAATGAAAAACTGTTTTTT.

CDR3 amino acids: CASREIAGAGGTQYF. CDR3 bases: TGCGCCAGCCGGGAAATAGCGGGGGCCGGCGGGACCCAGTACTTC. The gene calls are TRBV4-1 and TRBJ2-5; 9 bases fit TRBD2. In germline, CDR1 is MGHRA, CDR2 YSYEKL. The CDR3 consists of 15 residues. V gave up 8 bases and J gave up 7 bases; unmatched junction bases: 14.